These 20 T cell receptor beta chains were sequenced from one sample in a study of early T cells in non-severe SARS-CoV-2 infection. Each CDR3 protein gets one entry after TCRdb re-called the 5' RACE reads with MiXCR. The data show some 50,000 distinct CDR3 sequences, 9% to 9.5% seen once. The source material was whole blood. The receptors shown here come from an adult who was a healthcare worker with PCR-confirmed SARS-CoV-2 infection or an uninfected control (not recorded which).

This clonotype was observed many times. The rearrangement joins TRBV3-1 to TRBJ2-1; 8 bases fit TRBD1. Germline CDR1 reads LGHDT; CDR2 reads YNNKEL (reference sequence). V gave up 1 base and J gave up 1 base; unmatched junction bases: 6. This CDR3 region has 17 residues. The CDR3 DNA sequence: TGTGCCAGCAGCCAAGGGTTTCACAGGGGGTCCTACAATGAGCAGTTCTTC. Its protein product is CASSQGFHRGSYNEQFF.

Many counts were recorded for this clonotype. This chain connects TRBV7-9 to TRBJ1-5; D unclear. There are 13 residues in the CDR3. Trimming removed 5 bases at V and 2 bases at J, with 7 bases between. Per germline, CDR1 SEHNR and CDR2 FQNEAQ (reference sequence). The DNA for the CDR3 is TGTGCCAGCAGCCGTGAGGGCAATCAGCCCCAGCATTTT. It specifies CASSREGNQPQHF. Variable domain in full (rest from reference TRBV7-9 and TRBJ1-5): DTGVSQNPRHKITKRGQNVTFRCDPISEHNRLYWYRQTLGQGPEFLTYFQNEAQLEKSRLLSDRFSAERPKGSFSTLEIQRTEQGDSAMYLCASSREGNQPQHFGDGTRLSIL.

This clonotype was seen repeatedly, ten times or more. This rearrangement joins TRBV19 to TRBJ1-4; D possibly corresponds to TRBD1 (5 bases). The V and J ends lost 4 bases and 2 bases respectively, with 14 bases between them. The CDR3 covers 16 residues. The germline CDR1 and CDR2 sequences are LNHDA and SQIVND (reference sequence). The CDR3 DNA reads as TGTGCCAGTAGTAGCGGGACCCGCAGGACTAATGAAAAACTGTTTTTT. The encoded protein is CASSSGTRRTNEKLFF.

This clonotype came up many times. V gene TRBV19 combines with J gene TRBJ2-2; D is undetermined. The V gene's germline CDR1 is LNHDA and CDR2 SQIVND (reference sequence). CDR3 length equals 13 residues. Trimming cost V 3 bases and J 4 bases, with 6 bases left between them. CDR3 in DNA: TGTGCCAGTAGTATTAGAACCACCGGGGAGCTGTTTTTT. It specifies CASSIRTTGELFF.

This clonotype was detected many times. The rearrangement joins TRBV7-8 to TRBJ2-7, with 8 bases fitting TRBD2. The CDR3 is made up of 15 amino acids. J lost 4 bases, V lost 5 bases, and 10 bases had no gene match. Germline assignment: CDR1 SGHVS and CDR2 FQNEAQ. This CDR3 is CASSPLGGRFYEQYF. The CDR3 DNA sequence: TGTGCCAGCAGCCCCCTTGGCGGGAGGTTTTACGAGCAGTACTTC.

This clonotype was counted a few times. The V call is TRBV30, the J call TRBJ2-5, with D perhaps being TRBD1 or TRBD2 (5 bases each). The germline V and J ends were trimmed by 4 bases and 2 bases, with 17 bases remaining between them. The length of the CDR3 is 15 residues. Germline V lookup: CDR1 GTSNPN, CDR2 SVGIG (reference sequence). The CDR3 sequence: CAWKGKAGGQETQYF. DNA of the CDR3: TGTGCCTGGAAGGGGAAAGCTGGAGGTCAAGAGACCCAGTACTTC.

This clonotype was detected ten times or more. This chain connects TRBV4-1 to TRBJ2-1, with 10 bases aligning to TRBD1. Trimming at V came to 3 bases and at J to 4 bases, leaving 3 bases not matched to a gene. This CDR3 region has 15 residues. The V gene's germline CDR1 is MGHRA and CDR2 YSYEKL. The CDR3 is CASSQGQGSYNEQFF. The CDR3 nucleotides are TGCGCCAGCAGCCAGGGACAGGGGAGTTACAATGAGCAGTTCTTC.

This clonotype has only a few counts. The chain links TRBV30 to TRBJ2-2; D gene uncertain. V lost 0 bases and J 1 base, leaving 9 bases between the germline ends. The germline CDR1 and CDR2 sequences are GTSNPN and SVGIG (reference sequence). The CDR3 extends over 15 amino acids. The CDR3 is CAWSVLLLNTGELFF. CDR3 nucleotide sequence: TGTGCCTGGAGTGTACTTTTATTGAACACCGGGGAGCTGTTTTTT. Full variable domain (remainder filled in from reference TRBV30 and TRBJ2-2): SQTIHQWPATLVQPVGSPLSLECTVEGTSNPNLYWYRQAAGRGLQLLFYSVGIGQISSEVPQNLSASRPQDRQFILSSKKLLLSDSGFYLCAWSVLLLNTGELFFGEGSRLTVL.

This clonotype was picked up many times. V usage is TRBV20-1 and J usage is TRBJ2-1; no firm D call. V was clipped by 1 base and J by 5 bases, with 15 bases between them. The CDR3 sequence is 15 residues long. The germline gives CDR1 DFQATT, CDR2 SNEGSKA (reference sequence). This CDR3 is CSARGPGTPNNEQFF. The CDR3 DNA follows: TGCAGTGCTAGAGGGCCCGGTACCCCTAACAATGAGCAGTTCTTC.

A remark on this clonotype: With a much larger clone just one base away, this may be a read error. The genes are TRBV10-3 and TRBJ2-1; TRBD2 aligns across 9 bases. Germline V gene sequence: CDR1 ENHRY, CDR2 SYGVKD. The CDR3 runs 16 residues. In DNA form, the CDR3 reads TGTGCCATCAGTAGAGGGGGACTAGCCCTCGACAATAAGCAGTTCTTC. Protein sequence: CAISRGGLALDNKQFF.

The chain recombines TRBV11-1 with TRBJ1-1; D remains unclear. The CDR3 has 13 residues. Germline V gives CDR1 SGHAT, CDR2 FQDESV (reference sequence). The V end was cut by 4 bases, the J end by 1 base, with 7 bases between. CDR3 loop: CASSSSRNTEAFF. DNA for the CDR3: TGTGCCAGCAGCTCTTCCAGGAACACTGAAGCTTTCTTT.

In this sample, this clonotype turned up once. This rearrangement joins TRBV7-2 to TRBJ2-1; D not certain. Deletions cut 4 bases from V and 6 bases from J, with 10 bases between. This CDR3 spans 13 amino acids. Germline V lookup: CDR1 SGHTA, CDR2 FQGNSA. CDR3 DNA sequence: TGTGCCAGCAGCTCTCCCCCGATCAATGAGCAGTTCTTC. Translated, it gives CASSSPPINEQFF.

This clonotype was detected ten times or more. The rearrangement joins TRBV19 to TRBJ2-5; no reliable D call. The CDR3 contains 12 residues. Germline V lookup: CDR1 LNHDA, CDR2 SQIVND (reference sequence). Trimming stripped 5 bases from V and 1 base from J, with 5 bases between. The CDR3 nucleotides read TGTGCCAGTAGTGTTTCCCAAGAGACCCAGTACTTC. Encoded protein: CASSVSQETQYF.

In the case of this clonotype: A much larger clone sits a single nucleotide away, making a read error possible. The conserved closing phenylalanine or tryptophan is absent in this CDR3, likely reflecting a read error. This chain joins TRBV6-1 and TRBJ1-1; D gene ambiguous. The CDR3 runs 15 residues. The V end lost 3 bases, the J end lost 2 bases, and 13 bases lay between the germline ends. Germline assignment: CDR1 MNHNS and CDR2 SASEGT. CDR3 sequence reads: CASSERSHLNTEAFL. The DNA for the CDR3 is TGTGCCAGCAGTGAGCGGTCCCACTTAAACACTGAAGCTTTCTTA.

This clonotype was observed a few times. The chain links TRBV30 to TRBJ1-1; 7 bases are shared with TRBD1. This CDR3 comprises 14 residues. The germline gives CDR1 GTSNPN, CDR2 SVGIG (reference sequence). V lost 4 bases, J lost 5 bases, and 10 bases stayed unmatched. CDR3 nucleotides: TGTGCCTGGAAACAGGGGATTTTGTTTACTGAAGCTTTCTTT. Protein product: CAWKQGILFTEAFF.

This clonotype showed up many times. This chain uses TRBV7-2 with TRBJ2-4; D perhaps matches TRBD2 (6 bases). Germline values: CDR1 SGHTA, CDR2 FQGNSA. V lost 6 bases and J 0 bases, leaving 15 bases between the germline ends. The CDR3 has 16 residues. The CDR3 loop is CASSPLGRLAKNIQYF. CDR3 DNA: TGTGCCAGCAGTCCCCTGGGGAGGCTAGCCAAAAACATTCAGTACTTC.

The chain links TRBV2 to TRBJ1-1, with D possibly TRBD1 on 6 matching bases. The germline gives CDR1 SNHLY, CDR2 FYNNEI. The CDR3 is made up of 14 amino acids. The V gene lost 7 bases and the J gene lost 1 base, with 13 bases spanning the gap. CDR3 region: CASTRGGSNTEAFF. The DNA for the CDR3 is TGTGCCAGCACGAGGGGGGGATCGAACACTGAAGCTTTCTTT.

This sequence joins TRBV27 and TRBJ1-2; D not certain. Germline V CDR1 and CDR2: MNHEY, SMNVEV (reference sequence). The CDR3 runs 14 residues. V gave up 2 bases and J gave up 6 bases, with 13 bases separating them. The CDR3 loop reads CASSLGRTGNGYTF. Written as DNA, the CDR3 is TGTGCCAGCAGTTTAGGACGGACTGGGAATGGCTACACCTTC.

In this sample, this clonotype turned up many times. The rearrangement links TRBV5-1 to TRBJ1-1; D ambiguous. Germline loops: CDR1 SGHRS, CDR2 YFSETQ. Trimming shortened V by 0 bases and J by 4 bases, and 13 bases separated the two germline ends. CDR3 length: 15 residues. CDR3 residues: CASSLDRGLSTEAFF. The CDR3 bases are TGCGCCAGCAGCTTGGATCGAGGGTTGAGCACTGAAGCTTTCTTT.

The V and J genes are TRBV2 and TRBJ2-2, with TRBD1 identical over 8 bases. The trim removed 5 bases at V and 3 bases at J, leaving 2 bases unmatched. The CDR3 sequence is 14 residues long. In germline, CDR1 is SNHLY, CDR2 FYNNEI. CDR3 bases: TGTGCCAGCAGTTGGACAGGGCACACCGGGGAGCTGTTTTTT. Residues: CASSWTGHTGELFF.